This TCR beta chain was captured by sequencing in a study of blood T cells in healthy people across ages. V gave up 3 bases and J gave up 5 bases, with 22 bases separating them. The CDR3 consists of 17 residues. In germline, CDR1 is MGHRA, CDR2 YSYEKL. The use of a sample-barcoded 5' primer and a J-beta primer mix characterized a second PCR of 7 to 11 cycles. TCRdb analysed the 5' RACE reads with MiXCR anew, one entry per CDR3 protein. The sample contains approximately 780,000 distinct CDR3 sequences, 25% to 30% of which appear only once. Healthy Caucasian individuals from Russia aged roughly 6 to 100 were enrolled as donors. The same data also contributed to another study, on T cells of mothers and their children. In that study: A few healthy Caucasian mothers and their six children were the donors. It was through the M1S primer of the second PCR that sample barcodes and 2-4 random nucleotides were added.

The V call is TRBV4-1, the J call TRBJ1-1, with D maybe TRBD1 (5 bases). This sequence was found in a boy aged 5 to 17 in good health. What was sequenced was blood. The CDR3: CASSQPWGTTGGTEAFF. CDR3 nucleotide sequence: TGCGCCAGCAGCCAGCCATGGGGGACGACTGGGGGGACTGAAGCTTTCTTT.